These 7 T cell receptor beta chains were sequenced from one sample in a study of human T cells and chemical hapten exposure listed by TCRdb under 2021. The time point label here, explained by the study, means: patch test 3, about 24 weeks after DPC sensitization. What the treatment or condition label conveys for this sample: therapeutic diphenylcyclopropenone sensitization with weekly scalp DPC. Receptor amplification or capture employed RACE. The run used a NextSeq 500. TCRdb handled the public reads itself, with Q25 trimming in fastp and clone calling in MiXCR, and kept productive beta chains. Rows are combined by CDR3 protein, so each entry shows the most common genes and DNA. The sample data list about 190,000 distinct CDR3 sequences, and around 25% of these were observed just once. Together, the top ten hold approximately 2.3% of the sample. Sequenced here: whole blood, sampled in connection with sensitization to the hapten diphenylcyclopropenone (DPC). These receptors were taken from a woman aged 40 to 49 with alopecia areata. Some clones in this sample may be carry-over from other donors' samples.

In its sample, this clonotype was seen a few times. V and J are TRBV28 and TRBJ2-1, with D possibly TRBD2 on 5 matching bases. This CDR3 is built from 11 residues. V was clipped by 3 bases and J by 14 bases, with 11 bases between them. Per the germline V gene, CDR1 is MDHEN and CDR2 is SYDVKM. The CDR3 is CASSFEGREFF. Here the CDR3 DNA reads TGTGCCAGCAGTTTCGAGGGAAGGGAGTTCTTC.

This clonotype was counted only a few times. J is TRBJ2-7 and V is TRBV6-1, with TRBD1 identical over 11 bases. The CDR3 is made up of 16 amino acids. Unmatched junction bases numbered 5, after V lost 2 bases and J lost 2 bases. CDR1 is MNHNS and CDR2 is SASEGT in the germline V gene. The CDR3, as DNA: TGTGCCAGCAGTGAACTACCGGGACAGGGGGCCTACGAGCAGTACTTC. Translated, it gives CASSELPGQGAYEQYF.

This clonotype turned up a few times. The V and J genes are TRBV9 and TRBJ2-5, with D perhaps TRBD2 (6 bases). The CDR3 loop spans 13 amino acids. Trimming stripped 4 bases from V and 5 bases from J, with 12 bases between. Germline CDR1 SGDLS, CDR2 YYNGEE. The CDR3 protein is CASSPRGTETQYF. The CDR3 DNA follows: TGTGCCAGCAGCCCCCGGGGGACGGAGACCCAGTACTTC.

Notes on this clonotype: This may come from a read error, since a much larger clone is one base off. The gene calls are TRBV6-6 and TRBJ2-1; tentative D call: TRBD2 (6 bases). Germline V gene data show CDR1 as MNHNY and CDR2 as SVGAGI (reference sequence). Trimming cost V 8 bases and J 13 bases, with 15 bases left between them. This CDR3 is built from 11 residues. The CDR3 here is CASGGGNSQFF. DNA for the CDR3: TGTGCCAGCGGTGGCGGGAATTCCCAGTTCTTC.

The chain is built from TRBV27 and TRBJ1-3; possibly TRBD1 for D (6 bases). Trimming left V 11 bases short and J 0 bases short, with 20 bases between. This CDR3 comprises 16 residues. Per the germline V gene, CDR1 is MNHEY and CDR2 is SMNVEV (reference sequence). Here the CDR3 DNA reads TGTGCCCTGCCTAGAGTACAGGGCCTCTCTGGAAACACCATATATTTT. Its translation: CALPRVQGLSGNTIYF.

The sample holds a few counts of this clonotype. The chain couples TRBV7-9 to TRBJ2-7; 8 bases map to TRBD2. With 5 bases clipped from V and 6 bases from J, the junction kept 12 bases outside the gene matches. The CDR3 spans 15 residues. The germline gives CDR1 SEHNR, CDR2 FQNEAQ (reference sequence). The CDR3 loop is CASSTTTSARLEQYF. Written as DNA, the CDR3 is TGTGCCAGCAGCACCACGACTAGCGCCCGCCTCGAGCAGTACTTC.

The chain has TRBV4-2 and TRBJ2-6; the D gene is possibly TRBD1 (5 bases). CDR1 LGHNA and CDR2 YNFKEQ come from the germline V gene. There are 16 residues in the CDR3. Between the trimmed V and J ends, which lost 4 bases and 4 bases, there was a span of 14 bases. The CDR3 reads CASSLQGSGGANVLTF. The CDR3 DNA reads TGTGCCAGCAGCCTCCAGGGATCCGGAGGGGCCAACGTCCTGACTTTC.